This record concerns one T cell receptor (beta chain) sequence. Its antigen remains unidentified. This CDR3 spans 14 amino acids. Germline CDR1 is DFQATT and CDR2 is SNEGSKA (reference sequence). The V and J ends lost 1 base and 7 bases respectively, with 14 bases between them. The study's findings and limits: Tumor memory CD4+ T cell TCR gene usage clustered with blood and lymph node memory CD4+ cells and lymph node naive CD4+ cells.

Semi-nested PCR with Nested Universal Primer A followed constant-region reverse priming of full-length variable regions. Each CDR3 protein is one row after TCRdb ran MiXCR on the 5' RACE reads. The sample consists of 40,000 to 65,000 distinct CDR3 sequences, around 26% of them appearing once. Purified naive CD4+ T cells were depleted of CD25+ Tregs. This receptor was taken from a female donor with breast cancer. The J gene is TRBJ2-1, the V gene TRBV20-1, with TRBD1 as a possible D gene (6 bases). Sequenced input: tumor-infiltrating naive CD4+ T cells sorted from the breast tumor. Subset given: naive CD4+ T cells, CD4+CD45RA+CD25-. CDR3 in DNA: TGCAGTGCTAGAGGGACGACCACAGGGAATGAGCAGTTCTTC. Translated: CSARGTTTGNEQFF.